This TCR beta chain was sequenced for a study of T-cell memory formation after mild COVID-19. Study in general: Clustering of TCRs was largely donor specific. Regarding the study as a whole: The second-wave clones peaking on day 37 were not confirmed as SARS-CoV-2-specific.

Worth noting for this clonotype: The antigen is not known.

Germline V gene sequence: CDR1 SGHRS, CDR2 YFSETQ. The trim removed 5 bases at V and 7 bases at J, leaving 6 bases unmatched. The CDR3 is made up of 15 amino acids. Barcoded TCR alpha and TCR beta cDNA libraries with UMIs came from 5'RACE using constant-segment primers. TCRdb independently ran MiXCR on the 5' RACE reads; one entry per CDR3 protein. The repertoire consists of around 410,000 distinct CDR3 sequences, with 23% occurring once and the leading ten covering about an eighth. This chain joins TRBV5-1 and TRBJ2-1; TRBD2 aligns across 13 bases. The receptor comes from an adult woman who had mild COVID-19 (a few samples of this study predate the infection). Cell type and time point are not known. Source material: PBMCs or a T cell subset sorted from them (not recorded which). The CDR3 DNA sequence: TGCGCCAGCAGAGAGGGGACTAGCGGGGTTAATGAGCAGTTCTTC. Protein: CASREGTSGVNEQFF.